Presented here are 10 T cell receptor beta chains from one specimen sequenced in a study of identical twins. TCRdb processed the 5' RACE reads anew with MiXCR; each CDR3 protein has one entry. Among some 250,000 distinct CDR3 sequences listed, around 6.5% were seen once. These data also formed part of another study, on T cells expressing NK-cell markers.

Specimen: CD8+ T cells sorted from blood. Source of these receptors: a woman aged 18-29 years in good health.

V and J are TRBV6-1 and TRBJ1-1; 7 nucleotides align to TRBD1. V lost 8 bases, J lost 0 bases, and 9 bases stayed unmatched. In germline, CDR1 is MNHNS, CDR2 SASEGT. This CDR3 contains 15 residues. The CDR3 is CASARGPIMNTEAFF. The CDR3 DNA is TGTGCCAGCGCGAGGGGGCCCATAATGAACACTGAAGCTTTCTTT.

By sample fraction, this clonotype is medium-sized. The chain joins TRBV20-1 to TRBJ1-1; TRBD1 agrees at 9 bases. CDR3 length: 17 amino acids. Germline CDR1 reads DFQATT; CDR2 reads SNEGSKA (reference sequence). J was trimmed by 0 bases and V by 0 bases; bases with no gene match: 8. The CDR3 region has the DNA TGCAGTGCTAGAGATGAGGACAGGGGAGTGGTGAACACTGAAGCTTTCTTT. Residues: CSARDEDRGVVNTEAFF.

The chain carries TRBV12-3 or TRBV12-4 and TRBJ2-1; 9 nucleotides agree with TRBD1. The CDR3 is made up of 13 amino acids. With 3 bases clipped from V and 9 bases from J, the junction kept 3 bases outside the gene matches. The CDR3 protein is CASSFWTGAEQFF. Here the CDR3 DNA reads TGTGCCAGCAGTTTTTGGACAGGGGCTGAGCAGTTCTTC.

This clonotype was detected a few times. The chain recombines TRBV7-9 with TRBJ2-3; no clear D gene. Deletions cut 5 bases from V and 9 bases from J, with 18 bases between. The germline CDR1 and CDR2 sequences are SEHNR and FQNEAQ (reference sequence). The CDR3 covers 14 residues. The CDR3 DNA sequence: TGTGCCAGCAGCCCTCTGCAGAGCCGGTGGACGCAGTATTTT. This encodes CASSPLQSRWTQYF. The variable domain in full, completed from reference TRBV7-9 and TRBJ2-3, reads DTGVSQNPRHKITKRGQNVTFRCDPISEHNRLYWYRQTLGQGPEFLTYFQNEAQLEKSRLLSDRFSAERPKGSFSTLEIQRTEQGDSAMYLCASSPLQSRWTQYFGPGTRLTVL.

This clonotype was seen many times. This rearrangement joins TRBV9 to TRBJ1-1; no clear D gene. Trimming stripped 4 bases from V and 3 bases from J, with 10 bases between. The V gene's germline CDR1 is SGDLS and CDR2 YYNGEE. This CDR3 has 13 residues. The CDR3 DNA reads TGTGCCAGCAGCCCCGAGGCGGACACTGAAGCTTTCTTT. This codes for CASSPEADTEAFF.

This chain uses TRBV15 with TRBJ2-1, with D hard to call. Looked up from germline, CDR1 is LNHNV and CDR2 is YYDKDF (reference sequence). Trimming stripped 5 bases from V and 5 bases from J, with 7 bases between. This CDR3 is built from 12 residues. This chain's CDR3 is CATSGPNNEQFF. CDR3 bases: TGTGCCACCAGCGGACCTAACAATGAGCAGTTCTTC.

The V gene is TRBV13, the J gene TRBJ2-7, with 12 bases that match TRBD2. V was pared by 4 bases and J by 5 bases, with 6 bases of the junction left unmatched. The CDR3 extends over 15 amino acids. Germline CDR1 is PRHDT and CDR2 is FYEKMQ (reference sequence). CDR3 in amino acids: CASSSGLAGSNEQYF. Here the CDR3 DNA reads TGTGCCAGCAGCTCCGGACTAGCGGGGAGTAACGAGCAGTACTTC.

There are many counts of this clonotype. The chain carries TRBV11-2 and TRBJ2-7; TRBD1 is a possible D gene (5 bases). The CDR3 sequence is 14 residues long. Per germline, CDR1 SGHAT and CDR2 FQNNGV. The V end lost 5 bases, the J end lost 2 bases, and 13 bases lay between the germline ends. As DNA, the CDR3 is TGTGCCAGCAGCCCACCCCCAGGGACCTACGAGCAGTACTTC. It translates to CASSPPPGTYEQYF. The variable domain in full, with the rest retrieved from reference TRBV11-2 and TRBJ2-7, is EAGVAQSPRYKIIEKRQSVAFWCNPISGHATLYWYQQILGQGPKLLIQFQNNGVVDDSQLPKDRFSAERLKGVDSTLKIQPAKLEDSAVYLCASSPPPGTYEQYFGPGTRLTVT.

The chain links TRBV6-5 to TRBJ2-1; D may be TRBD2 (5 bases). CDR1 MNHEY and CDR2 SVGAGI come from the germline V gene. This CDR3 spans 14 amino acids. The V gene lost 0 bases and the J gene lost 6 bases, with 9 bases spanning the gap. The CDR3 bases are TGTGCCAGCAGTTACTCGAGAGGGCGCAATGAGCAGTTCTTC. It translates to CASSYSRGRNEQFF.

The gene calls are TRBV7-6 and TRBJ2-1; D may be TRBD2 (7 bases). CDR3 length equals 15 residues. CDR1 and CDR2 (germline): SGHVS, FNYEAQ. V was cut by 2 bases and J by 6 bases, with 14 bases left in between. CDR3 in DNA: TGTGCCAGCAGCTTAAGGGGGGGAAGGGGCAATGAGCAGTTCTTC. It yields the protein CASSLRGGRGNEQFF.